A single sample is the source of the 32 T cell receptor beta chains below, sequenced in a study of blood T cell repertoires in COVID-19. Sequenced by immunoSEQ multiplex PCR; TCRdb stores in-frame clones only, minus some. The table records nearly 350,000 clones, roughly 84% of them present only once. The sample taken for sequencing was PBMCs or T cells enriched from blood (not recorded which). The origin of the receptors is a woman in her 30s who had recovered from COVID-19.

The chain uses TRBV28 and TRBJ1-5, with 7 bases aligning to TRBD1. The CDR3 covers 14 residues. Per the germline V gene, CDR1 is MDHEN and CDR2 is SYDVKM. The trim removed 6 bases at V and 4 bases at J, leaving 6 bases unmatched. CDR3 loop: CASRTGQANQPQHF. The CDR3 bases are TGTGCCAGCAGGACAGGGCAGGCTAATCAGCCCCAGCATTTT.

The V and J genes are TRBV5-1 and TRBJ2-5; the D gene is possibly TRBD1 (5 bases). This CDR3 region has 16 residues. Trimming took 0 bases from V and 5 from J, leaving 17 bases between them. CDR1 and CDR2 from the germline V gene are SGHRS and YFSETQ. CDR3 DNA sequence: TGCGCCAGCAGCTTGGAGGTCAGGGTGGGTGAGGAGACCCAGTACTTC. Residues: CASSLEVRVGEETQYF.

This clone was detected once. This chain uses TRBV5-6 with TRBJ2-3; D unclear. This CDR3 has 15 residues. V was cut by 0 bases and J by 1 base, with 9 bases left in between. Germline CDR1 reads SGHDT; CDR2 reads YYEEEE. The CDR3 DNA reads as TGTGCCAGCAGCTTGGAACGGTCTGGCACAGATACGCAGTATTTT. Residues: CASSLERSGTDTQYF. Filled out from reference TRBV5-6 and TRBJ2-3, the complete variable domain reads DAGVTQSPTHLIKTRGQQVTLRCSPKSGHDTVSWYQQALGQGPQFIFQYYEEEERQRGNFPDRFSGHQFPNYSSELNVNALLLGDSALYLCASSLERSGTDTQYFGPGTRLTVL.

Turning to this clone: The same CDR3 is also encoded by other DNA sequences in this sample. The chain joins TRBV20-1 to TRBJ1-1; a possible D gene is TRBD1 (6 bases). The CDR3 is 11 amino acids. V lost 5 bases and J lost 7, with 11 bases in between. The germline V gene has CDR1 DFQATT and CDR2 SNEGSKA (reference sequence). CDR3 in amino acids: CSASRTVEAFF. The CDR3 DNA is TGCAGTGCTTCCCGGACAGTTGAAGCTTTCTTT.

The chain has TRBV3-1 (or the pseudogene TRBV3-2) and TRBJ1-6; unclear D gene. The germline CDR1 and CDR2 sequences are LGHDT and YNNKEL (reference sequence). The V gene lost 1 base and the J gene lost 7 bases, with 20 bases spanning the gap. This CDR3 has 18 amino acids. CDR3 residues: CASSQGRRSWGGNSPLHF. The DNA of the CDR3 is TGTGCCAGCAGCCAAGGGAGGAGGTCCTGGGGAGGGAATTCACCCCTCCACTTT.

The chain is built from TRBV3-1 (or the pseudogene TRBV3-2) and TRBJ2-2, with 10 bases identical to TRBD1. J lost 5 bases, V lost 4 bases, and 1 base had no gene match. This CDR3 is 14 amino acids long. Germline V lookup: CDR1 LGHDT, CDR2 YNNKEL (reference sequence). The CDR3 nucleotides are TGTGCCAGCAGCCGGACAGGGGGAACCGGGGAGCTGTTTTTT. This encodes CASSRTGGTGELFF.

The chain combines TRBV6-6 with TRBJ1-2; TRBD1 matches at 7 bases. Trimming took 7 bases from V and 7 from J; bases not matched to a gene: 6. Germline V lookup: CDR1 MNHNY, CDR2 SVGAGI (reference sequence). This CDR3 has 12 residues. The CDR3 coding sequence is TGTGCCAGCACCCACAGGGGCTCTGGCTACACCTTC. It specifies CASTHRGSGYTF.

The rearrangement joins TRBV19 to TRBJ1-5, with no clear D. The germline V gene encodes CDR1 LNHDA and CDR2 SQIVND (reference sequence). This CDR3 has 14 residues. The germline V and J ends were trimmed by 7 bases and 7 bases, with 17 bases remaining between them. CDR3 residues: CASTEAGSAQPQHF. DNA of the CDR3: TGTGCCAGTACCGAAGCGGGCAGCGCACAGCCCCAGCATTTT.

The chain couples TRBV7-2 to TRBJ2-2, with 10 bases identical to TRBD2. V was clipped by 4 bases and J by 5 bases; unmatched bases: 1. The CDR3 totals 14 residues. Germline CDR1 and CDR2: SGHTA and FQGNSA. The CDR3 protein is CASSWGLATGELFF. The CDR3 nucleotides are TGTGCCAGCAGCTGGGGACTAGCGACCGGGGAGCTGTTTTTT.

The table lists this clone with a few counts. This chain links TRBV2 with TRBJ1-5, with a tentative D call TRBD1 (5 bases). Looked up from germline, CDR1 is SNHLY and CDR2 is FYNNEI. The CDR3 loop spans 15 amino acids. With 5 bases removed from V and 0 bases from J, the gap between germline ends came to 11 bases. CDR3 residues: CASSLDSYSNQPQHF. CDR3 nucleotide sequence: TGTGCCAGCAGTTTAGACAGCTATAGCAATCAGCCCCAGCATTTT.

The chain is built from TRBV10-1 and TRBJ2-1; 7 bases map to TRBD1. The V gene end was trimmed by 4 bases and the J gene end by 14 bases; junction bases not matched to a gene: 14. Germline V gene data show CDR1 as WNHNN and CDR2 as SYGVQD (reference sequence). The CDR3 runs to 14 residues. The CDR3 DNA sequence: TGCGCCAGCAGTGCCCGGGACAGTCCCATGGTGGAGTTCTTC. Its protein is CASSARDSPMVEFF.

This clone was observed a single time. The same CDR3 is also encoded by other DNA sequences in this sample. This rearrangement joins TRBV9 to TRBJ2-3, with TRBD2 identical over 12 bases. This CDR3 spans 16 amino acids. Germline V gene data show CDR1 as SGDLS and CDR2 as YYNGEE. V shed 0 bases, J shed 3 bases, and the junction held 2 bases outside the gene matches. In nucleotides, the CDR3 is TGTGCCAGCAGCGTAGAGCTAGCGGGGGGGACAGATACGCAGTATTTT. It is translated as CASSVELAGGTDTQYF.

This chain links TRBV5-1 with TRBJ2-7; D not resolved. CDR1 SGHRS and CDR2 YFSETQ come from the germline V gene. Deletions cut 4 bases from V and 3 bases from J, with 8 bases between. The CDR3 loop spans 12 amino acids. DNA of the CDR3: TGCGCCAGCAGCCGCAACTACTACGAGCAGTACTTC. Translating it yields CASSRNYYEQYF.

This chain connects TRBV27 to TRBJ1-3; maybe TRBD1 (6 bases). Germline V gives CDR1 MNHEY, CDR2 SMNVEV (reference sequence). This CDR3 contains 14 residues. Trimming took 5 bases from V and 2 from J, leaving 10 bases between them. CDR3: CASSPTGPGNTIYF. As DNA, the CDR3 is TGTGCCAGCAGTCCTACAGGGCCTGGAAACACCATATATTTT.

The chain uses TRBV9 and TRBJ2-3; 11 bases are a match to TRBD2. The CDR3 sequence is 17 residues long. Germline CDR1 SGDLS, CDR2 YYNGEE. After removal of 0 bases from V and 2 bases from J, the junction contained 5 bases not matched to a gene. The CDR3 DNA is TGTGCCAGCAGCGTAGGGCTAGCGGGGGGCCTCACAGATACGCAGTATTTT. This sequence encodes CASSVGLAGGLTDTQYF.

The rearrangement links TRBV19 to TRBJ1-2; a possible D gene is TRBD1 (6 bases). The CDR3 is 13 residues long. V lost 7 bases and J 2 bases, leaving 11 bases between the germline ends. Looked up from germline, CDR1 is LNHDA and CDR2 is SQIVND (reference sequence). CDR3 amino acids: CASIRRGNYGYTF. In nucleotides, the CDR3 is TGTGCCAGTATCCGCAGGGGAAACTATGGCTACACCTTC.

The chain carries TRBV11-2 and TRBJ2-5; TRBD2 matches at 8 bases. J lost 4 bases, V lost 5 bases, and 12 bases had no gene match. Germline V lookup: CDR1 SGHAT, CDR2 FQNNGV. CDR3 length: 16 residues. The CDR3 DNA reads as TGTGCCAGCAGCCCTAGTAGGCGGGGGGCGGGAGAGACCCAGTACTTC. Encoded protein: CASSPSRRGAGETQYF. Full variable domain (remainder filled in from reference TRBV11-2 and TRBJ2-5): EAGVAQSPRYKIIEKRQSVAFWCNPISGHATLYWYQQILGQGPKLLIQFQNNGVVDDSQLPKDRFSAERLKGVDSTLKIQPAKLEDSAVYLCASSPSRRGAGETQYFGPGTRLLVL.

The J gene is TRBJ2-7, the V gene TRBV28, with D maybe TRBD1 (6 bases). Germline V gene sequence: CDR1 MDHEN, CDR2 SYDVKM. Trimming took off 6 bases at V and 0 bases at J, with 15 bases between the two ends. This CDR3 spans 15 amino acids. This CDR3 reads CASRNPWTASYEQYF. The DNA for the CDR3 is TGTGCCAGCAGGAATCCGTGGACAGCCTCCTACGAGCAGTACTTC.

V and J are TRBV6-5 and TRBJ1-6, with 7 bases fitting TRBD1. Germline assignment: CDR1 MNHEY and CDR2 SVGAGI. Trimming removed 0 bases from V and 7 bases from J; junction bases left unmatched: 3. The CDR3 has 15 amino acids. The chain's CDR3 is CASSYSTQGNSPLHF. The CDR3 region has the DNA TGTGCCAGCAGTTACTCGACACAGGGGAATTCACCCCTCCACTTT.

This rearrangement joins TRBV7-2 to TRBJ1-2, with no clear D. V dropped 2 bases and J dropped 7 bases, with 17 bases sitting between them. The V gene's germline CDR1 is SGHTA and CDR2 FQGNSA. CDR3 length equals 15 residues. CDR3: CASSLSFDKLGGYTF. CDR3 bases: TGTGCCAGCAGCTTATCTTTCGACAAGCTTGGTGGCTACACCTTC.

The rearrangement uses TRBV21-1 and TRBJ2-1; no DNA check was done on the table's D call, TRBD2. TRBV21-1 is a recognized pseudogene. The CDR3 runs 15 residues. CDR3 amino acids: CARLLGGDLNNEQFF. The CDR3 nucleotides are TGTGCCAGACTTCTAGGAGGCGATTTAAACAATGAGCAGTTCTTC.

In regard to this clone: Other DNA sequences in the same sample also yield this CDR3. The DNA for the CDR3 is TGTGCCAGCAGTTTGGGCAGAAACACTGAAGCTTTCTTT. It yields the protein CASSLGRNTEAFF. The chain employs TRBV12-3 or TRBV12-4 and TRBJ1-1; D not resolved. The CDR3 runs to 13 residues. V was trimmed by 3 bases and J by 2 bases, leaving 7 bases between them.

The chain joins TRBV18 to TRBJ1-2; 7 bases are a match to TRBD1. The germline V gene has CDR1 KGHSH and CDR2 LQKENI. CDR3 length: 15 amino acids. The V segment lost 1 base and the J segment 4 bases; nucleotides outside the gene matches: 6. The CDR3 DNA reads TGTGCCAGCTCACCACACAGGGGACGGGGCTATGGCTACACCTTC. The encoded protein is CASSPHRGRGYGYTF.

This clone was seen just once. The V gene is TRBV6-5, the J gene TRBJ2-5; 7 bases fit TRBD1. The CDR3 length is 15 residues. Per the germline V gene, CDR1 is MNHEY and CDR2 is SVGAGI. The trim removed 6 bases at V and 5 bases at J, leaving 12 bases unmatched. The CDR3 spells CASSQIRQGEETQYF. Here the CDR3 DNA reads TGTGCCAGCAGCCAAATTAGACAGGGAGAGGAGACCCAGTACTTC.

This clone was counted a few times. V usage is TRBV6-2 or TRBV6-3 and J usage is TRBJ2-5; D unresolved. Between the trimmed V and J ends, which lost 5 bases and 7 bases, there was a span of 11 bases. Germline loops: CDR1 MNHEY, CDR2 SVGEGT. The CDR3 consists of 12 residues. The CDR3 nucleotides read TGTGCCAGCAGTGTACGGTCGGGGACCCAGTACTTC. The encoded protein is CASSVRSGTQYF.

J is TRBJ1-1 and V is TRBV2; D gene ambiguous. In germline, CDR1 is SNHLY, CDR2 FYNNEI. Trimming took 7 bases from V and 3 from J, leaving 9 bases between them. This CDR3 has 12 amino acids. CDR3 sequence reads: CASKQLYTEAFF. As DNA, the CDR3 is TGTGCCAGCAAACAGCTTTACACTGAAGCTTTCTTT.

The chain combines TRBV27 with TRBJ1-4, with a possible D match to TRBD1 (5 bases). V was cut by 4 bases and J by 8 bases, with 23 bases left in between. The CDR3 contains 17 residues. Germline V gives CDR1 MNHEY, CDR2 SMNVEV (reference sequence). CDR3 in DNA: TGTGCCAGCAGTTCCCTCCATGACAGTTACACCCTAGAAAAACTGTTTTTT. It translates to CASSSLHDSYTLEKLFF.

The rearrangement joins TRBV5-1 to TRBJ1-2; no firm D call. Germline loops: CDR1 SGHRS, CDR2 YFSETQ. The CDR3 covers 14 residues. Trimming cost V 0 bases and J 6 bases, with 12 bases left between them. CDR3 DNA sequence: TGCGCCAGCAGCTTGGGGCAGTCCGTGGATGGCTACACCTTC. It specifies CASSLGQSVDGYTF.

The chain couples TRBV7-9 to TRBJ2-2, with D maybe TRBD1 (5 bases). From germline, CDR1 is SEHNR and CDR2 FQNEAQ (reference sequence). The CDR3 runs 15 residues. The V and J ends lost 3 bases and 0 bases respectively, with 8 bases between them. CDR3 loop: CASSFSTANTGELFF. The CDR3 DNA follows: TGTGCCAGCAGCTTTTCGACAGCGAACACCGGGGAGCTGTTTTTT.

The chain couples TRBV18 to TRBJ2-2; 7 bases line up with TRBD1. Germline-derived CDR1 and CDR2 are KGHSH and LQKENI. V shed 3 bases, J shed 4 bases, and the junction held 5 bases outside the gene matches. This CDR3 region has 15 residues. The CDR3 loop is CASSPEGASTGELFF. The CDR3, as DNA: TGTGCCAGCTCACCTGAGGGGGCGAGCACCGGGGAGCTGTTTTTT.

The V and J genes are TRBV12-3 or TRBV12-4 and TRBJ1-1; D gene ambiguous. V lost 3 bases, J lost 1 base, and 6 bases lay in between. The CDR3 totals 13 residues. Here the CDR3 reads CASSFRENTEAFF. In DNA form, the CDR3 reads TGTGCCAGCAGTTTCCGGGAGAACACTGAAGCTTTCTTT.

The chain is built from TRBV7-9 and TRBJ2-7; TRBD1 is a possible D gene (5 bases). V was trimmed by 0 bases and J by 3 bases, leaving 12 bases between them. From germline, CDR1 is SEHNR and CDR2 FQNEAQ (reference sequence). The CDR3 sequence is 15 residues long. CDR3 sequence: CASSLAPGLFYEQYF. CDR3 in DNA: TGTGCCAGCAGCTTAGCGCCAGGGTTGTTCTACGAGCAGTACTTC.